Below, one TCR delta chain is given with its context. What this receptor recognizes is not known. No clone much larger than this one lies a single base away; base qualities are absent. The data belong to a study of gammadelta T cells in human blood (dated by TCRdb to about 2020). Study-wide conclusions, independent of this receptor: In the study, polyclonal expansion of innate gamma-delta T cells immediately after birth was reported to appear to be driven by microbial exposure.

CDR1 and CDR2, looked up from the germline V gene, are TSWWSYY and QGS. The CDR3 numbers 20 residues from cysteine through phenylalanine. Only the CDR3 DNA is retained, 60 bases long and in frame from the first base. Germline trimming: 1 base from V, 0 bases from J; junction bases outside gene matches: 14. The library was generated by RT-PCR. Sequencing was performed on an Illumina MiSeq. In TCRdb, clones were called once more from the public reads by CATT, and rows of identical DNA were later combined. In this sample the table shows just under 1,100 delta-chain clones, under 25% of which occur a single time. The ten largest clones represent 8.5% to 14% of the sample.

The origin of this receptor is a human donor. Sequencing input: non-Vgamma9Vdelta2 gamma-delta T cells from infant blood. The V gene is TRDV1 and the J gene is TRDJ1, with 10 middle bases fitting TRDD3. The CDR3 region has the sequence CALGERGILRTGGYTDKLIF. The DNA sequence is TGTGCTCTTGGGGAACGAGGGATCCTCCGTACTGGGGGATACACCGATAAACTCATCTTT.